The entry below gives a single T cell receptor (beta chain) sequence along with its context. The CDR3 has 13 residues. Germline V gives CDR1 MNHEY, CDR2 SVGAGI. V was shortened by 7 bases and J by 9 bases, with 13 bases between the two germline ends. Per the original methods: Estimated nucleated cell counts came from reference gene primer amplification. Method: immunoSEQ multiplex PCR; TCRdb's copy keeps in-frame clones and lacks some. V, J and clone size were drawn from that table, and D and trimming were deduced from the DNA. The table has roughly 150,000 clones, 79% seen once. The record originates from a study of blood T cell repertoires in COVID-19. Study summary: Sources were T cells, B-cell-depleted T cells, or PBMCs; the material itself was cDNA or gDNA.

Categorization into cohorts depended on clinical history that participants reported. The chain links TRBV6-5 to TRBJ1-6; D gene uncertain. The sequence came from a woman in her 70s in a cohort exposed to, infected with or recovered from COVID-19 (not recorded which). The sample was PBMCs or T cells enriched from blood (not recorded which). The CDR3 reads CASIPSGRSPLHF. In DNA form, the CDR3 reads TGTGCCAGCATCCCGTCGGGTCGTTCACCCCTCCACTTT.